These 30 T cell receptor beta chains were sequenced from one sample in a study of CD8+ T cells in alopecia areata (dated by TCRdb to 2016 to 2019). Sample treatment or condition, as interpreted from the label and publication: oral pan-JAK inhibitor, 5-10 mg twice daily. The library was generated by the immunoSEQ multiplex PCR assay. RNA was extracted from all samples and reverse transcribed into cDNA as template for TCR sequencing. TCRdb limited this immuneACCESS table to in-frame rearrangements with V and J called. A share of clones is missing; checked studies link under half to unresolved V genes, and the rest is unexplained. Counted in this sample were hundreds of thousands of clones; around three fifths of them appeared once. The ten largest clones represent more than 0.85% of the sample. The sequenced sample was CD4+ T cells sorted from blood, obtained between weeks 51 and 52, from a patient treated with tofacitinib. The receptor source for this set is a human donor with alopecia areata.

This rearrangement joins TRBV13 to TRBJ1-2; no firm D call. V was clipped by 5 bases and J by 7 bases, with 20 bases between them. From germline, CDR1 is PRHDT and CDR2 FYEKMQ (reference sequence). The CDR3 is 15 residues long. CDR3 coding DNA: TGTGCCAGCAGCGAGGCAGGAGCGCCGGGTGGTGGCTACACCTTC. It is translated as CASSEAGAPGGGYTF.

To note about this clone: Other nucleotide sequences from this sample produce the same CDR3. The rearrangement links TRBV29-1 to TRBJ1-1; D uncertain. V was clipped by 4 bases and J by 0 bases, with 6 bases between them. This CDR3 is 12 amino acids long. Looked up from germline, CDR1 is SQVTM and CDR2 is ANQGSEA. CDR3 in amino acids: CSVVGVNTEAFF. CDR3 DNA sequence: TGCAGCGTTGTAGGAGTGAACACTGAAGCTTTCTTT.

This chain connects TRBV27 to TRBJ2-5; TRBD1 matches at 10 bases. With 2 bases clipped from V and 5 bases from J, the junction kept 8 bases outside the gene matches. CDR3 length equals 16 residues. Germline values: CDR1 MNHEY, CDR2 SMNVEV (reference sequence). CDR3 sequence: CASSLLTGGVLETQYF. The CDR3, as DNA: TGTGCCAGCAGTTTACTGACAGGGGGCGTTTTGGAGACCCAGTACTTC.

The V call is TRBV13, the J call TRBJ1-2, with D maybe TRBD1 (6 bases). The CDR3 sequence is 13 residues long. Germline CDR1 PRHDT, CDR2 FYEKMQ (reference sequence). Trimming left V 5 bases short and J 8 bases short, with 15 bases between. The CDR3 nucleotides are TGTGCCAGCAGCCCAAGAGGGGGGAACGGCTACACCTTC. Protein product: CASSPRGGNGYTF.

This clone was observed a few times. The chain's CDR3 is CSVVGQGDEQYF. CDR3 nucleotides: TGCAGCGTTGTGGGACAGGGAGACGAGCAGTACTTC. The gene calls are TRBV29-1 and TRBJ2-7; 9 bases align to TRBD1. Per the germline V gene, CDR1 is SQVTM and CDR2 is ANQGSEA. This CDR3 contains 12 residues. The J segment lost 5 bases and the V segment lost 4 bases, leaving 3 bases of the junction unmatched.

Turning to this clone: The identical CDR3 is also encoded by other nucleotide sequences in the sample. The chain is built from TRBV7-9 and TRBJ2-3, with D unresolved. Germline CDR1 and CDR2: SEHNR and FQNEAQ (reference sequence). Between the trimmed V and J ends, which lost 3 bases and 3 bases, there was a span of 4 bases. The CDR3 has 12 amino acids. The CDR3 DNA reads TGTGCCAGCAGCTTGGGGACAGATACGCAGTATTTT. Translated, it gives CASSLGTDTQYF. Supplemented by reference TRBV7-9 and TRBJ2-3, the full variable domain reads DTGVSQNPRHKITKRGQNVTFRCDPISEHNRLYWYRQTLGQGPEFLTYFQNEAQLEKSRLLSDRFSAERPKGSFSTLEIQRTEQGDSAMYLCASSLGTDTQYFGPGTRLTVL.

J is TRBJ2-2 and V is TRBV5-1; perhaps TRBD2 as D (7 bases). The CDR3 covers 16 residues. CDR1 is SGHRS, CDR2 YFSETQ, per germline. Between the trimmed V and J ends, which lost 4 bases and 4 bases, there was a span of 17 bases. CDR3 residues: CASSIRGAPLTGELFF. The CDR3 DNA reads TGCGCCAGCAGCATCCGGGGGGCCCCCCTCACCGGGGAGCTGTTTTTT.

The rearrangement uses TRBV27 and TRBJ1-1; D is perhaps TRBD1 (5 bases). V dropped 0 bases and J dropped 7 bases, with 12 bases sitting between them. The germline gives CDR1 MNHEY, CDR2 SMNVEV (reference sequence). The CDR3 is 14 amino acids. Here the CDR3 DNA reads TGTGCCAGCAGTTTATCTCCAGGGTGGGGTGAAGCTTTCTTT. Its translation is CASSLSPGWGEAFF.

This clone has more than one count but fewer than ten. This chain connects TRBV5-1 to TRBJ2-7; no firm D call. The CDR3 sequence is 16 residues long. Trimming took off 4 bases at V and 3 bases at J, with 20 bases between the two ends. CDR1 is SGHRS, CDR2 YFSETQ, per germline. The CDR3 spells CASSLLSGRALYEQYF. For the CDR3, the DNA is TGCGCCAGCAGCCTCCTCTCGGGCCGAGCACTCTACGAGCAGTACTTC. Together with reference TRBV5-1 and TRBJ2-7, the CDR3 gives the full variable domain: KAGVTQTPRYLIKTRGQQVTLSCSPISGHRSVSWYQQTPGQGLQFLFEYFSETQRNKGNFPGRFSGRQFSNSRSEMNVSTLELGDSALYLCASSLLSGRALYEQYFGPGTRLTVT.

The CDR3 DNA sequence: TGTGCCAGCAGCCAGGGACTAGCCTCATTCTACAATGAGCAGTTCTTC. It translates to CASSQGLASFYNEQFF. This chain connects TRBV4-2 to TRBJ2-1, with TRBD2 identical over 9 bases. Losses at the gene ends were 3 bases for V and 3 bases for J; bases not matched to a gene: 6. Germline CDR1 reads LGHNA; CDR2 reads YNFKEQ. This CDR3 is built from 16 residues.

The J gene is TRBJ1-2, the V gene TRBV5-1, with D possibly matching TRBD1 (6 bases). V was cut by 0 bases and J by 7 bases, with 19 bases left in between. Germline CDR1 reads SGHRS; CDR2 reads YFSETQ. The CDR3 spans 16 residues. The CDR3 region is CASSLGVDVGALGYTF. The CDR3 DNA follows: TGCGCCAGCAGCTTGGGAGTAGATGTGGGGGCGCTTGGCTACACCTTC.

This clone has only a few counts. The chain is built from TRBV30 and TRBJ2-2; D gene ambiguous. The CDR3 totals 13 residues. V was shortened by 0 bases and J by 4 bases, with 6 bases between the two germline ends. Germline CDR1 and CDR2: GTSNPN and SVGIG (reference sequence). The CDR3 reads CAWSVRVTGELFF. CDR3 sequence (DNA): TGTGCCTGGAGTGTACGGGTCACCGGGGAGCTGTTTTTT.

This clone was detected only a few times. The DNA of the CDR3 is TGTGCCAGTAGTATGGACAGAAACTACAATGAGCAGTTCTTC. Translated, it gives CASSMDRNYNEQFF. The V and J genes are TRBV19 and TRBJ2-1, with TRBD1 as a possible D gene (6 bases). Trimming took off 3 bases at V and 3 bases at J, with 9 bases between the two ends. CDR1 is LNHDA, CDR2 SQIVND, per germline (reference sequence). The CDR3 consists of 14 residues.

The chain couples TRBV7-2 to TRBJ1-2; tentative D call: TRBD1 (5 bases). V was clipped by 5 bases and J by 4 bases, with 20 bases between them. The CDR3 loop spans 16 amino acids. CDR1 is SGHTA, CDR2 FQGNSA, per germline. In DNA, the CDR3 is TGTGCCAGCAGCCAACTAGGGGAGGACCGTACCTATGGCTACACCTTC. This translates into CASSQLGEDRTYGYTF.

This clone occurred a few times. The genes are TRBV5-6 and TRBJ2-5, with 10 bases identical to TRBD2. Germline V gene lookup returns CDR1 SGHDT and CDR2 YYEEEE. The CDR3 loop spans 16 amino acids. V trimming: 1 base; J trimming: 0 bases; junction bases outside the gene matches: 3. This CDR3 reads CASSLTSGAYQETQYF. The DNA for the CDR3 is TGTGCCAGCAGCTTGACTAGCGGGGCGTACCAAGAGACCCAGTACTTC.

This clone appeared once. CDR3 protein: CASSLAGYTEAFF. The CDR3, as DNA: TGTGCCAGCAGCTTAGCTGGGTACACTGAAGCTTTCTTT. The rearrangement links TRBV7-2 to TRBJ1-1; D not resolved. Germline CDR1 SGHTA, CDR2 FQGNSA. This CDR3 is 13 amino acids long. V was trimmed by 0 bases and J by 3 bases, leaving 5 bases between them. The full variable domain, completed using reference TRBV7-2 and TRBJ1-1, is GAGVSQSPSNKVTEKGKDVELRCDPISGHTALYWYRQSLGQGLEFLIYFQGNSAPDKSGLPSDRFSAERTGGSVSTLTIQRTQQEDSAVYLCASSLAGYTEAFFGQGTRLTVV.

The J gene is TRBJ1-5, the V gene TRBV30; D is unresolved. V lost 4 bases and J 15 bases, leaving 19 bases between the germline ends. Germline values: CDR1 GTSNPN, CDR2 SVGIG (reference sequence). The CDR3 covers 12 residues. In DNA form, the CDR3 reads TGTGCCTGGAAGTCCCCCGGACTCTCCTTGCATTTT. This gives the protein CAWKSPGLSLHF.

The rearrangement uses TRBV25-1 and TRBJ2-5; 7 bases line up with TRBD2. The germline CDR1 and CDR2 sequences are MGHDK and SYGVNS. V shed 6 bases, J shed 1 base, and the junction held 8 bases outside the gene matches. The CDR3 consists of 15 residues. The DNA for the CDR3 is TGTGCCAGCAGCCACTCCTGGGGGGGCCAAGAGACCCAGTACTTC. Residues: CASSHSWGGQETQYF.

This clone occurred a few times. This chain joins TRBV2 and TRBJ2-7, with 8 bases identical to TRBD2. The junction had 5 bases not matched to a gene; V was cut back by 4 bases and J by 3 bases. The CDR3 loop spans 14 amino acids. Germline V CDR1 and CDR2: SNHLY, FYNNEI. CDR3 loop: CASSVSGANYEQYF. CDR3 coding DNA: TGTGCCAGCAGTGTTAGCGGGGCCAACTACGAGCAGTACTTC.

The chain joins TRBV7-9 to TRBJ2-1; 12 nucleotides align to TRBD2. V trimming: 3 bases; J trimming: 1 base; junction bases outside the gene matches: 7. Germline CDR1 reads SEHNR; CDR2 reads FQNEAQ (reference sequence). The length of the CDR3 is 18 residues. This CDR3 reads CASSFEGLAGPSYNEQFF. In DNA form, the CDR3 reads TGTGCCAGCAGCTTTGAAGGACTAGCGGGGCCATCCTACAATGAGCAGTTCTTC. The variable domain in full, with the rest retrieved from reference TRBV7-9 and TRBJ2-1, is DTGVSQNPRHKITKRGQNVTFRCDPISEHNRLYWYRQTLGQGPEFLTYFQNEAQLEKSRLLSDRFSAERPKGSFSTLEIQRTEQGDSAMYLCASSFEGLAGPSYNEQFFGPGTRLTVL.

As to this clone: The same CDR3 arises from other DNA sequences in this sample as well. The chain links TRBV18 to TRBJ2-5; TRBD2 matches at 12 bases. The CDR3 consists of 16 residues. V was pared by 3 bases and J by 5 bases, with 7 bases of the junction left unmatched. Germline V gene sequence: CDR1 KGHSH, CDR2 LQKENI. CDR3: CASSPLLAGGLETQYF. Written as DNA, the CDR3 is TGTGCCAGCTCACCGCTCCTAGCGGGGGGGCTTGAGACCCAGTACTTC.

The chain combines TRBV2 with TRBJ1-1; 7 bases agree with TRBD1. Unmatched junction bases numbered 10, after V lost 8 bases and J lost 7 bases. In germline, CDR1 is SNHLY, CDR2 FYNNEI. The CDR3 has 13 amino acids. The CDR3 loop is CASGGGTALEAFF. CDR3 nucleotides: TGTGCCAGCGGAGGAGGGACAGCACTTGAAGCTTTCTTT.

This clone was seen a few times. The rearrangement uses TRBV5-5 and TRBJ1-1; D is undetermined. The CDR3 extends over 12 amino acids. V gave up 4 bases and J gave up 14 bases, with 18 bases separating them. Germline CDR1 is SGHKS and CDR2 is YYEKEE (reference sequence). The CDR3 spells CASSTPRAASFF. The CDR3 DNA reads TGTGCCAGCAGCACGCCCCGGGCCGCTTCCTTCTTT. The complete variable domain, with remaining parts taken from reference TRBV5-5 and TRBJ1-1, reads DAGVTQSPTHLIKTRGQQVTLRCSPISGHKSVSWYQQVLGQGPQFIFQYYEKEERGRGNFPDRFSARQFPNYSSELNVNALLLGDSALYLCASSTPRAASFFGQGTRLTVV.

This rearrangement joins TRBV29-1 to TRBJ2-7; TRBD1 is a possible D gene (6 bases). This CDR3 comprises 13 residues. Germline V gene lookup returns CDR1 SQVTM and CDR2 ANQGSEA. Trimming shortened V by 2 bases and J by 3 bases, and 11 bases separated the two germline ends. CDR3 coding DNA: TGCAGCGTTGAAAGGGACACCGACTACGAGCAGTACTTC. Residues: CSVERDTDYEQYF.

Only a few counts were recorded for this clone. V and J are TRBV29-1 and TRBJ1-1; 7 bases agree with TRBD1. The germline CDR1 and CDR2 sequences are SQVTM and ANQGSEA. Trimming removed 4 bases from V and 4 bases from J; junction bases left unmatched: 9. The CDR3 loop spans 14 amino acids. Here the CDR3 DNA reads TGCAGCGTTGCCGAGGGGGCTTGGGGCACTGAAGCTTTCTTT. It encodes CSVAEGAWGTEAFF.

This clone appeared a few times. The rearrangement links TRBV29-1 to TRBJ2-3; a possible D gene is TRBD2 (6 bases). V lost 5 bases and J 0 bases, leaving 15 bases between the germline ends. The V gene's germline CDR1 is SQVTM and CDR2 ANQGSEA. The CDR3 runs to 15 residues. The CDR3 DNA follows: TGCAGCGTTCCCCTGGGGGGACTGAGCACAGATACGCAGTATTTT. It encodes CSVPLGGLSTDTQYF.

A note on this clone: This sample also contains other DNA sequences that code for the same CDR3. This rearrangement joins TRBV7-9 to TRBJ2-2, with D unclear. Germline assignment: CDR1 SEHNR and CDR2 FQNEAQ (reference sequence). V lost 6 bases to trimming and J lost 6 bases, with 8 bases between them. This CDR3 has 12 amino acids. The CDR3 sequence is CASSPPSGELFF. The CDR3 DNA reads as TGTGCCAGCAGTCCGCCCTCCGGGGAGCTGTTTTTT.

As for this clone: The same CDR3 arises from other DNA sequences in this sample as well. V is TRBV7-2 and J is TRBJ2-3, with D hard to call. Germline V lookup: CDR1 SGHTA, CDR2 FQGNSA. The CDR3 sequence is 12 residues long. V dropped 1 base and J dropped 4 bases, with 3 bases sitting between them. In DNA, the CDR3 is TGTGCCAGCAGCTTAGGGCCAGATACGCAGTATTTT. It codes for CASSLGPDTQYF.

The chain is built from TRBV6-5 and TRBJ1-2; 7 bases are a match to TRBD1. The germline CDR1 and CDR2 sequences are MNHEY and SVGAGI. The CDR3 spans 12 residues. The V gene end was trimmed by 4 bases and the J gene end by 8 bases; junction bases not matched to a gene: 4. This CDR3 reads CASSWTGRGYTF. The CDR3 coding sequence is TGTGCCAGCAGTTGGACAGGACGCGGCTACACCTTC.

This chain joins TRBV29-1 and TRBJ2-5, with 8 bases matching TRBD2. Germline V lookup: CDR1 SQVTM, CDR2 ANQGSEA. V shed 5 bases, J shed 5 bases, and the junction held 13 bases outside the gene matches. The CDR3 is 15 amino acids. The CDR3 nucleotides read TGCAGCGTTAGACCGGGGGGGCCGGGATCGGAGACCCAGTACTTC. Translation gives CSVRPGGPGSETQYF.